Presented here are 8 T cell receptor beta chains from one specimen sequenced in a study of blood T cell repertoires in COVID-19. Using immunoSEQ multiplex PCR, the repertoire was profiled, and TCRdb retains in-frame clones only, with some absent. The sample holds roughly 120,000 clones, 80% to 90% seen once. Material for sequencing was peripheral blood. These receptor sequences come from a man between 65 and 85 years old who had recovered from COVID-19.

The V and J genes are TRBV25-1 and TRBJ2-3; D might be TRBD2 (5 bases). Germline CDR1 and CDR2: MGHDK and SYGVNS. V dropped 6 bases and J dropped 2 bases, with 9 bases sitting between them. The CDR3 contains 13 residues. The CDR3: CASRETTTDTQYF. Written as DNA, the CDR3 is TGTGCCAGCAGAGAGACTACCACAGATACGCAGTATTTT.

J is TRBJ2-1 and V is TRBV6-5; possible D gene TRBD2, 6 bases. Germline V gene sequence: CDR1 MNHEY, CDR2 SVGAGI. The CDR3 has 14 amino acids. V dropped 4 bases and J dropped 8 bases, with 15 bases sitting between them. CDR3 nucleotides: TGTGCCAGCAGTTCTTACCCGACGGGGGATGAGCAGTTCTTC. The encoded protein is CASSSYPTGDEQFF.

CDR3 sequence reads: CASSLTSRDQYF. In DNA form, the CDR3 reads TGTGCCAGCAGTCTAACATCGAGGGATCAGTACTTC. The gene calls are TRBV6-5 and TRBJ2-5; TRBD2 is a possible D gene (5 bases). The CDR3 runs to 12 residues. Germline values: CDR1 MNHEY, CDR2 SVGAGI. V lost 5 bases to trimming and J lost 11 bases, with 15 bases between them.

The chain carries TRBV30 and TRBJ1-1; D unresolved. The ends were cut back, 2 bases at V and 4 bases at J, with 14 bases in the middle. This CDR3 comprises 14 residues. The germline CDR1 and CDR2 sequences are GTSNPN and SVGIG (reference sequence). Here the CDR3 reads CAWSRGSSFTEAFF. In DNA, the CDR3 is TGTGCCTGGAGTCGGGGTAGTTCTTTCACTGAAGCTTTCTTT.

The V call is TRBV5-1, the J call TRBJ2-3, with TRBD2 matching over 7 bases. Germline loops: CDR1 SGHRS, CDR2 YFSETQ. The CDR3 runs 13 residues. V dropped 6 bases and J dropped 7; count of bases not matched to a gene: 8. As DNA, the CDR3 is TGCGCCAGCAAATGGACGGGGGGACATACGCAGTATTTT. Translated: CASKWTGGHTQYF.

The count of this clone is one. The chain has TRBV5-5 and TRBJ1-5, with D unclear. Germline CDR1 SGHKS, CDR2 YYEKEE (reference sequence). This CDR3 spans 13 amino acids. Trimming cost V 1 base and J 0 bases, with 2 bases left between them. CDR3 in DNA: TGTGCCAGCAGCTTGCGTAGCAATCAGCCCCAGCATTTT. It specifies CASSLRSNQPQHF. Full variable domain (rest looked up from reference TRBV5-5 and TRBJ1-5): DAGVTQSPTHLIKTRGQQVTLRCSPISGHKSVSWYQQVLGQGPQFIFQYYEKEERGRGNFPDRFSARQFPNYSSELNVNALLLGDSALYLCASSLRSNQPQHFGDGTRLSIL.

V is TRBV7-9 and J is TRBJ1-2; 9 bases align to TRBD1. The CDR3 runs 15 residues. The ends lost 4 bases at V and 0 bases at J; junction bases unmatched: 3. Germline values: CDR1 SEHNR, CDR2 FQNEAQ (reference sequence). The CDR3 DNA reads TGTGCCAGCAGCTCCTGGGACAGGGCTAACTATGGCTACACCTTC. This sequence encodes CASSSWDRANYGYTF.

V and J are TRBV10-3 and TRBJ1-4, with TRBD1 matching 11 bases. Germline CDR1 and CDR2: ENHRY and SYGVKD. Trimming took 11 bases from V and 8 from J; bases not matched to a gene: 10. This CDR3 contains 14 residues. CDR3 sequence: CASSPDRGQEKLFF. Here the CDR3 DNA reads TGTGCCTCTTCCCCGGACAGGGGGCAGGAAAAACTGTTTTTT.